This T cell receptor (beta chain) was found in a study of control samples from healthy donors and cancer patients. Trimming at V came to 3 bases and at J to 4 bases, leaving 10 bases not matched to a gene. CDR3 length: 16 amino acids. The germline gives CDR1 WNHNN, CDR2 SYGVQD (reference sequence). This clone was observed once. Clones were read by immunoSEQ multiplex PCR, and TCRdb kept only the in-frame ones, dropping some. The sample lists fewer than 45,000 clones, approximately 89% occurring once. The sample taken for sequencing was PBMCs. The TCR was taken from a middle-aged woman with head and neck cancer. The rearrangement links TRBV10-1 to TRBJ2-5; 8 bases align to TRBD2. CDR3 loop: CASSEASGSIVETQYF. In DNA, the CDR3 is TGCGCCAGCAGTGAAGCTAGCGGGTCCATCGTAGAGACCCAGTACTTC.